Ten or more counts support the clone carrying this T cell receptor beta chain. The antigen remains undetermined. The sample originates from a study of identical twins. Points from the study as a whole: Twins' excess sharing was less marked for out-of-frame beta sequences. Invariant populations such as MAIT and iNKT cells could partly muddle zero-insertion analyses. Those out-of-frame alpha sequences shared by twins showed an excess of low generation probability.

Trimming removed 3 bases from V and 5 bases from J, with 5 bases in between. This CDR3 comprises 11 residues. Germline assignment: CDR1 KGHSH and CDR2 LQKENI. Unique molecular identifiers were in the cDNA, with template-switch universal primer binding. TCRdb reprocessed the 5' RACE reads with MiXCR, giving one entry per CDR3 protein. The profile shows around 230,000 distinct CDR3 sequences, around a tenth of them singletons. The sequence was obtained from a woman younger than 30 in good health. This chain joins TRBV18 and TRBJ2-7; D remains ambiguous. Sequenced: memory (CD45RO+) T cells sorted from blood. CDR3 protein: CASSPHDEQYF. In nucleotides, the CDR3 is TGTGCCAGCTCACCTCACGACGAGCAGTACTTC.